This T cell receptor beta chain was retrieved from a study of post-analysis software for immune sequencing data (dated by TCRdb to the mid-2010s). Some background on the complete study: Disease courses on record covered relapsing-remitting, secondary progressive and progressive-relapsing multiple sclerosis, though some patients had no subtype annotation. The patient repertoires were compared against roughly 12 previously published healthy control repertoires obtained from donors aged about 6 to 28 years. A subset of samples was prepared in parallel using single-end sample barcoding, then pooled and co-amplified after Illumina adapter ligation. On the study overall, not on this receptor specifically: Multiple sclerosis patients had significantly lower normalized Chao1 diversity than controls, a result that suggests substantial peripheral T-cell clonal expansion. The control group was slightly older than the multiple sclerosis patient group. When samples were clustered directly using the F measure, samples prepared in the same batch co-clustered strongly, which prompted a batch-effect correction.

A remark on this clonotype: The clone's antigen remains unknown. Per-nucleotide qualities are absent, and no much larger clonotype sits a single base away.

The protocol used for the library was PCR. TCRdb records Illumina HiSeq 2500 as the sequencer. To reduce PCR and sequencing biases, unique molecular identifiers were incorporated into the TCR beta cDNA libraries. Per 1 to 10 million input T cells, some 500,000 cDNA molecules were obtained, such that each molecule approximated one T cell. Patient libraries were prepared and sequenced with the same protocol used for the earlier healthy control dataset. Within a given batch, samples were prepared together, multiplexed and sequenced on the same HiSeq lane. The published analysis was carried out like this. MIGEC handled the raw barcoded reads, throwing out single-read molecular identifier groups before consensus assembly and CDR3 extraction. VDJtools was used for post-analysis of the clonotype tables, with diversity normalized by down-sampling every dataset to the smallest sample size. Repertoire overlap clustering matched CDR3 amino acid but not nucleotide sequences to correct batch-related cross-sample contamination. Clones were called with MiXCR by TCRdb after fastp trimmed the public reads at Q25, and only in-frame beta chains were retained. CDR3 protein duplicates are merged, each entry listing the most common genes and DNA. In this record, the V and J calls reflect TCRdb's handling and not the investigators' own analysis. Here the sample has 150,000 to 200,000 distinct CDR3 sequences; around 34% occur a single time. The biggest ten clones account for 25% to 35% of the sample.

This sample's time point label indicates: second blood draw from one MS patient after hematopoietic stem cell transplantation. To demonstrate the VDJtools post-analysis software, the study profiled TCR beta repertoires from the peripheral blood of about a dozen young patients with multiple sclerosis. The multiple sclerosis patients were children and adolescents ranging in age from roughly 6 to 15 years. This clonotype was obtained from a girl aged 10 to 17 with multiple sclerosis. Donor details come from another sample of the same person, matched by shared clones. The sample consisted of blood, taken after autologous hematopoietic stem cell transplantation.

The DNA sequence is given as TGTGCCAGCAGGGCCGCTTTAGGTGCGAGCACAGATACGCAGTATTTT. The translation is CASRAALGASTDTQYF. Here the chain combines TRBV6-5 and TRBJ2-3; the D gene is not confidently resolved. V loses 6 bases, J loses 0 bases, and the germline ends lie 16 bases apart. The germline V gene specifies MNHEY as CDR1 and SVGAGI as CDR2. The CDR3 covers 16 residues, taking in both the cysteine and the phenylalanine. Only CDR3 DNA is held: 48 bases, read in frame from base 1.